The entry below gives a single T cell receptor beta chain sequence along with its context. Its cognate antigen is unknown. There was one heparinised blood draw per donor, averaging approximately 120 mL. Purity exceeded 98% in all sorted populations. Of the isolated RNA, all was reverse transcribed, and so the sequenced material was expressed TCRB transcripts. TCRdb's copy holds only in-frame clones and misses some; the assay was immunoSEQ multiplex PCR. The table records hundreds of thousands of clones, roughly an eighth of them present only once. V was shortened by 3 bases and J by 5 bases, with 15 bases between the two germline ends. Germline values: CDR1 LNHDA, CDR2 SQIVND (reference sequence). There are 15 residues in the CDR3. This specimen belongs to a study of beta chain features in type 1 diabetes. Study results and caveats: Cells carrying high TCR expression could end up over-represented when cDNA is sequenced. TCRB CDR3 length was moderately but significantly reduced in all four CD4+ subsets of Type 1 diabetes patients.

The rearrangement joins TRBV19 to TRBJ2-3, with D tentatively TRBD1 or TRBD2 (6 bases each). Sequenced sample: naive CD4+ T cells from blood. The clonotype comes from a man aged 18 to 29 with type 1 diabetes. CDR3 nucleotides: TGTGCCAGTAGTATTCGCCGGGGGCGGTTAGATACGCAGTATTTT. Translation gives CASSIRRGRLDTQYF.